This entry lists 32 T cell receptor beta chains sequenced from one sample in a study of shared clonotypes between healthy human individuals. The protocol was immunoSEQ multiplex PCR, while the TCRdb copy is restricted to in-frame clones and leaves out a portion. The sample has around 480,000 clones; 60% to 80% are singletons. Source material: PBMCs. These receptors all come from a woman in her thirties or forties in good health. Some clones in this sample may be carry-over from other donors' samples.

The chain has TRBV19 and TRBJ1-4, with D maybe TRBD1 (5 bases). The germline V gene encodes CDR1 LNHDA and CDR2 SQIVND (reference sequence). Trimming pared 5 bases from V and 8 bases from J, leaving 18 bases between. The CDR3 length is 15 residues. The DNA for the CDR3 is TGTGCCAGTAGTTCGGGCCTCGGGGGAAGCGAAAAACTGTTTTTT. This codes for CASSSGLGGSEKLFF.

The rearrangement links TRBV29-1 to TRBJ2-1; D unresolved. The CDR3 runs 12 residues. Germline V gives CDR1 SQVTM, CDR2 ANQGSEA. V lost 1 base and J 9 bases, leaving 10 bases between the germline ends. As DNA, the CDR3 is TGCAGCGTTGAAGGGTTTGGAGTTGAGCAGTTCTTC. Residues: CSVEGFGVEQFF.

The chain's CDR3 is CASSLVRTWGTSDNEQFF. DNA of the CDR3: TGTGCCAGCAGCTTAGTCCGCACGTGGGGGACGTCAGACAATGAGCAGTTCTTC. The rearrangement uses TRBV7-2 and TRBJ2-1; D possibly matches TRBD1 or TRBD2 (5 bases each). This CDR3 region has 18 residues. CDR1 is SGHTA and CDR2 is FQGNSA in the germline V gene. Trimming shortened V by 1 base and J by 5 bases, and 21 bases separated the two germline ends. Looking up the rest from reference TRBV7-2 and TRBJ2-1 gives the full variable domain: GAGVSQSPSNKVTEKGKDVELRCDPISGHTALYWYRQSLGQGLEFLIYFQGNSAPDKSGLPSDRFSAERTGGSVSTLTIQRTQQEDSAVYLCASSLVRTWGTSDNEQFFGPGTRLTVL.

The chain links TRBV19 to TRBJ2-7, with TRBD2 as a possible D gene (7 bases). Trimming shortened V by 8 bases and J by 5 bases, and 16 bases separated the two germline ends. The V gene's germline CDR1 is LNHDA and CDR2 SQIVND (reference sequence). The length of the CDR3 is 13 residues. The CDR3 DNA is TGTGCCAGTGGGGGACTGGGGGGGCACGAGCAGTACTTC. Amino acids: CASGGLGGHEQYF.

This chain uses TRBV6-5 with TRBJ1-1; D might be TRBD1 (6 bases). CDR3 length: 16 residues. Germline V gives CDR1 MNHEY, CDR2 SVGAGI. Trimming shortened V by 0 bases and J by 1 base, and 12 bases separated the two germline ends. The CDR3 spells CASSYSRGQWNTEAFF. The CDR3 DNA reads TGTGCCAGCAGTTACTCGCGGGGACAATGGAACACTGAAGCTTTCTTT.

The DNA for the CDR3 is TGTGCCAGCAGCTCCGGGACCCAGTACTTC. Its translation is CASSSGTQYF. J is TRBJ2-5 and V is TRBV11-2, with unresolved D. Trimming took 4 bases from V and 7 from J, leaving 4 bases between them. CDR1 and CDR2 from the germline V gene are SGHAT and FQNNGV. This CDR3 contains 10 residues.

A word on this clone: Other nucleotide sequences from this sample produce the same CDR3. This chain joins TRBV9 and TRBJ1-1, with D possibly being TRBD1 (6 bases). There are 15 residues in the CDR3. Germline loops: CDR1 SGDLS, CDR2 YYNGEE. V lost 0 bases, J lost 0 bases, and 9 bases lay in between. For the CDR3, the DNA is TGTGCCAGCAGCGTAGCCGGACAGCTGAACACTGAAGCTTTCTTT. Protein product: CASSVAGQLNTEAFF.

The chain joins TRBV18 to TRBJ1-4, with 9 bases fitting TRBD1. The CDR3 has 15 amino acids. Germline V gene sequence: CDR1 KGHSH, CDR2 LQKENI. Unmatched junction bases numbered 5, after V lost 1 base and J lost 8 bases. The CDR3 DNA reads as TGTGCCAGCTCACCACTCGGGACAGGGAACGAAAAACTGTTTTTT. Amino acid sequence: CASSPLGTGNEKLFF.

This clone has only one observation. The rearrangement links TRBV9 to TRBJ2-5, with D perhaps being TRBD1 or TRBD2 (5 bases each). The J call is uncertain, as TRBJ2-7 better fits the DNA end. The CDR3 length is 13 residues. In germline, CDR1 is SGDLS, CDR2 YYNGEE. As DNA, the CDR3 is TGTGCCAGCAGCGGCCGGGGCGGAGGCGAGCAGTACTTC. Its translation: CASSGRGGGEQYF.

The chain's CDR3 is CASSEGFYEQYF. For the CDR3, the DNA is TGTGCCAGCAGTGAAGGCTTTTACGAGCAGTACTTC. The chain employs TRBV2 and TRBJ2-7; no definite D call. The ends were cut back, 1 base at V and 4 bases at J, with 5 bases in the middle. CDR1 and CDR2 from the germline V gene are SNHLY and FYNNEI. The CDR3 is 12 amino acids.

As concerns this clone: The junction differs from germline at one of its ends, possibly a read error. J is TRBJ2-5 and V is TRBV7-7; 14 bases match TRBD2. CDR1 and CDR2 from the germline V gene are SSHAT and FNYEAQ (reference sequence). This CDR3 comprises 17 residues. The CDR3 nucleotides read TGTGCTAGCAGCTCGACGGCCGGGACTAGCGGGAGAAAGACCCAGTACTTC. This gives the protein CASSSTAGTSGRKTQYF.

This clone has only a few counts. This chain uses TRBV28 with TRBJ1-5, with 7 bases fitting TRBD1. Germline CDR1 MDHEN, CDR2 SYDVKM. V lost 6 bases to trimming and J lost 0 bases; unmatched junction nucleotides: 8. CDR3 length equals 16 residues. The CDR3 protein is CASSSGGGYSNQPQHF. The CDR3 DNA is TGTGCCAGCAGCTCGGGAGGGGGCTATAGCAATCAGCCCCAGCATTTT.

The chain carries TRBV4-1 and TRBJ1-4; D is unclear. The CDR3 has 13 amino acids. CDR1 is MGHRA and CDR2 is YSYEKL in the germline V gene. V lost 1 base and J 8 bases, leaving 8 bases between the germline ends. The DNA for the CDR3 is TGCGCCAGCAGCCAAGTCGTCGCAGAAAAACTGTTTTTT. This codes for CASSQVVAEKLFF.

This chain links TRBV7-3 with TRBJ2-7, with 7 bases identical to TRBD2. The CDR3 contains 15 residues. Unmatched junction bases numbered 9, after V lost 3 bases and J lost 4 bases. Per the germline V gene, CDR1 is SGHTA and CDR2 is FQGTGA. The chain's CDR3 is CASSLGPGLQYEQYF. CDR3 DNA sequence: TGTGCCAGCAGCTTGGGTCCGGGACTACAATACGAGCAGTACTTC. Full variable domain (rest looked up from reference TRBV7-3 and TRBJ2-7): GAGVSQTPSNKVTEKGKYVELRCDPISGHTALYWYRQSLGQGPEFLIYFQGTGAADDSGLPNDRFFAVRPEGSVSTLKIQRTERGDSAVYLCASSLGPGLQYEQYFGPGTRLTVT.

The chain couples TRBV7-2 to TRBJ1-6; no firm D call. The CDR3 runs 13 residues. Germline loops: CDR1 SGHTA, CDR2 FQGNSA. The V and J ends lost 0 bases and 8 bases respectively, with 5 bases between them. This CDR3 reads CASSLAQDSPLHF. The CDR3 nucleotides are TGTGCCAGCAGCTTAGCGCAGGATTCACCCCTCCACTTT.

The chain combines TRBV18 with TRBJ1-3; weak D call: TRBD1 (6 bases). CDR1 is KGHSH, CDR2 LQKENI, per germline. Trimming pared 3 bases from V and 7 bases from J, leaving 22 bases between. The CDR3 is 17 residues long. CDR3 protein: CASSPRGQGPIWNTIYF. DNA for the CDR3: TGTGCCAGCTCACCTCGAGGTCAGGGGCCCATCTGGAACACCATATATTTT.

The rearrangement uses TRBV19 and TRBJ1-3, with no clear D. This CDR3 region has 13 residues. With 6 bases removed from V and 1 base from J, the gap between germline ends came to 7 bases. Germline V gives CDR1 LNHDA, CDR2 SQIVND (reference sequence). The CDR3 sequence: CASRWSSGNTIYF. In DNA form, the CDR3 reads TGTGCCAGTAGATGGAGTTCTGGAAACACCATATATTTT.

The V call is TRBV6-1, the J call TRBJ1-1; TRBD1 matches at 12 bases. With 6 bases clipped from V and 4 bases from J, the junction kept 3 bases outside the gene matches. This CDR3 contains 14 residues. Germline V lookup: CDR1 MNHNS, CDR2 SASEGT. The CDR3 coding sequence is TGTGCCAGCAGGGGACAGGGGGCAGGCACTGAAGCTTTCTTT. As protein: CASRGQGAGTEAFF.

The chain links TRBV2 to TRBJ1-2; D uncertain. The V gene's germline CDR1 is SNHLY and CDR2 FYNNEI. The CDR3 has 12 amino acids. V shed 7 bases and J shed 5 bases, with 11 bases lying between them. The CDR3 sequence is CASMEGGYGYTF. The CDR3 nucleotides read TGTGCCAGCATGGAGGGCGGGTATGGCTACACCTTC.

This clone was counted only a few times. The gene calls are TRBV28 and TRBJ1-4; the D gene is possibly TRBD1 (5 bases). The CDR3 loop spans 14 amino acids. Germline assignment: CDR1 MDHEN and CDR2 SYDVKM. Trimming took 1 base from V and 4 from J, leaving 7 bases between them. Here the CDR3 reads CASSLSGFNEKLFF. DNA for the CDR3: TGTGCCAGCAGTTTATCAGGGTTTAATGAAAAACTGTTTTTT.

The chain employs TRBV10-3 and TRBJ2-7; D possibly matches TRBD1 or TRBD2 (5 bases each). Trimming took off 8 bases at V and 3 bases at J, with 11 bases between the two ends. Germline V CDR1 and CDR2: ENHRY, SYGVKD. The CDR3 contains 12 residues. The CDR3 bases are TGTGCCATCGGGGGTATGGGCTACGAGCAGTACTTC. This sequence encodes CAIGGMGYEQYF.

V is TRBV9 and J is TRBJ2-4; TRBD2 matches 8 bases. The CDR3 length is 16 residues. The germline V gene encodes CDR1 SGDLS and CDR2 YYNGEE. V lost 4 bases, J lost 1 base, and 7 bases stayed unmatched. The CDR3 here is CASSQTSAGAKNIQYF. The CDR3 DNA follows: TGTGCCAGCAGCCAGACTAGCGCAGGTGCCAAAAACATTCAGTACTTC.

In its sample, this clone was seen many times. Here the CDR3 DNA reads TGTGCCAGCAGTCCAACTAGCGGCGACACCGGGGAGCTGTTTTTT. Its protein product is CASSPTSGDTGELFF. V and J are TRBV2 and TRBJ2-2; 8 positions match TRBD2. J gave up 3 bases and V 5 bases, and 5 bases lay outside the gene matches. This CDR3 spans 15 amino acids. Germline V lookup: CDR1 SNHLY, CDR2 FYNNEI.

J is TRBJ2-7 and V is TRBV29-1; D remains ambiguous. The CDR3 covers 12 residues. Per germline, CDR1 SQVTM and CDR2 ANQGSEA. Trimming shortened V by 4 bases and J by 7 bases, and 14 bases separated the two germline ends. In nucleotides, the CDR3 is TGCAGCGTTGGAGGCAGCTGGGCTGAGCAGTACTTC. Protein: CSVGGSWAEQYF.

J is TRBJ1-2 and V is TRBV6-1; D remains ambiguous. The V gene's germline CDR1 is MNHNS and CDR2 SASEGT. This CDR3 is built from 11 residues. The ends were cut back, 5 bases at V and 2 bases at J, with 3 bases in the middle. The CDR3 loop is CASSYNYGYTF. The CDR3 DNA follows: TGTGCCAGCAGTTACAACTATGGCTACACCTTC.

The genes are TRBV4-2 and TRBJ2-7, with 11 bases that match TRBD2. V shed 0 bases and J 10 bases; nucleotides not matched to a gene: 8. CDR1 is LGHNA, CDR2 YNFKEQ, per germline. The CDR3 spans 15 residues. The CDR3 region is CASSQEEGTSGRQYF. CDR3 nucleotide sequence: TGTGCCAGCAGCCAAGAGGAAGGGACTAGCGGCCGACAGTACTTC.

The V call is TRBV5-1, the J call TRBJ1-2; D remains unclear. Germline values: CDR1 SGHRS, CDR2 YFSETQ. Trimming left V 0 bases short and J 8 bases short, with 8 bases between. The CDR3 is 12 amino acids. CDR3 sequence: CASSLGGLGYTF. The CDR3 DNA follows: TGCGCCAGCAGCTTGGGAGGGTTGGGCTACACCTTC. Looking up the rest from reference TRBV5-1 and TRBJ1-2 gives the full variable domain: KAGVTQTPRYLIKTRGQQVTLSCSPISGHRSVSWYQQTPGQGLQFLFEYFSETQRNKGNFPGRFSGRQFSNSRSEMNVSTLELGDSALYLCASSLGGLGYTFGSGTRLTVV.

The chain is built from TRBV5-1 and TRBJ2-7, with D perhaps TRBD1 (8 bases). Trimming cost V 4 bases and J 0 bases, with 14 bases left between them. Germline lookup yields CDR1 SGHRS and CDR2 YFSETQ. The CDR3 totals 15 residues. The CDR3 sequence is CASSAGDRSSYEQYF. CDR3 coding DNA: TGCGCCAGCAGCGCGGGGGACAGGAGCTCCTACGAGCAGTACTTC.

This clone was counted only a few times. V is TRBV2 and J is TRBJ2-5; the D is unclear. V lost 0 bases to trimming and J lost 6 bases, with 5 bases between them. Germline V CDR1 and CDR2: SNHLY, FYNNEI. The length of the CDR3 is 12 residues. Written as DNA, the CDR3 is TGTGCCAGCAGTGAAGCGCGGCAGACCCAGTACTTC. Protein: CASSEARQTQYF.

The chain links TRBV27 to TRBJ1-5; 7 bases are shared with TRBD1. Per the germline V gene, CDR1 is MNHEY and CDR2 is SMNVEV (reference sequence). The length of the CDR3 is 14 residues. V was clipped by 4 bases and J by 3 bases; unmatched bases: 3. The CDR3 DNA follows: TGTGCCAGCAGTTACGGGACAGCCAATCAGCCCCAGCATTTT. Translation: CASSYGTANQPQHF.

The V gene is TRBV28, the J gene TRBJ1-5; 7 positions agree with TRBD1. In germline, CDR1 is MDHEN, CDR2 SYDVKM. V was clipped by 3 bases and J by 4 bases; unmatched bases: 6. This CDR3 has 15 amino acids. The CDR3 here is CASSLPRGINQPQHF. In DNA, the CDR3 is TGTGCCAGCAGTTTGCCCAGGGGGATTAATCAGCCCCAGCATTTT. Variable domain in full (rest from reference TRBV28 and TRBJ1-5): DVKVTQSSRYLVKRTGEKVFLECVQDMDHENMFWYRQDPGLGLRLIYFSYDVKMKEKGDIPEGYSVSREKKERFSLILESASTNQTSMYLCASSLPRGINQPQHFGDGTRLSIL.

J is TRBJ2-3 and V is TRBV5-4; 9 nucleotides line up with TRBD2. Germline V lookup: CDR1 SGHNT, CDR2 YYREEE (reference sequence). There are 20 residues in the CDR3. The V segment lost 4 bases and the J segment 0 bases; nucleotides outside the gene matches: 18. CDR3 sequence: CASSPRLAEMPPSSTDTQYF. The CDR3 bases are TGTGCCAGCAGCCCCAGACTAGCGGAGATGCCTCCCTCTAGCACAGATACGCAGTATTTT.